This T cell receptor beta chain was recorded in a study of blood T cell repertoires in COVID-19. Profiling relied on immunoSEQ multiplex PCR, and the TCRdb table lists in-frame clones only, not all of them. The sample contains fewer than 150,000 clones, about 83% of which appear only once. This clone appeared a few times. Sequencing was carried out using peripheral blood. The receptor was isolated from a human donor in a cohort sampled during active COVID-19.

CDR3 in amino acids: CASSWDRLNTEAFF. CDR3 in DNA: TGTGCCAGTAGTTGGGACAGGCTGAACACTGAAGCTTTCTTT. The chain combines TRBV19 with TRBJ1-1; TRBD1 aligns across 8 bases. From germline, CDR1 is LNHDA and CDR2 SQIVND (reference sequence). Trimming cost V 5 bases and J 0 bases; bases outside gene matches: 2. The CDR3 has 14 amino acids.